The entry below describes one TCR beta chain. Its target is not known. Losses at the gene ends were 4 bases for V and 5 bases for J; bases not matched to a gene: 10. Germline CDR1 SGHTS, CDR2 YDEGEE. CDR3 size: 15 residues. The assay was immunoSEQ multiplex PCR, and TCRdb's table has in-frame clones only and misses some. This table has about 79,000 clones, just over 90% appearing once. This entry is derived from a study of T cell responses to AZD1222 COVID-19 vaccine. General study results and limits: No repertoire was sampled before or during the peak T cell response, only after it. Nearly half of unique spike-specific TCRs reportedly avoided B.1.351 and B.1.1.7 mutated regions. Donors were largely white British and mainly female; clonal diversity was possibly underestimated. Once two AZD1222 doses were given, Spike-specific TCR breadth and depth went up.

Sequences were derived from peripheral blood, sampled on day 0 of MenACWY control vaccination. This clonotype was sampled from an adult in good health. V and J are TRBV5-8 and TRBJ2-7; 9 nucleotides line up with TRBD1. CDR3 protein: CASSKTDRGFNEQYF. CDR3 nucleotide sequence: TGTGCCAGCAGCAAGACGGACAGGGGATTTAACGAGCAGTACTTC.